This T cell receptor beta chain was captured in a study of blood T cell repertoires in COVID-19. Whole-study context: The study drew acute and convalescent COVID-19 samples from the United States, Italy and Spain.

The authors' processing: How many nucleated cells were present was estimated from reference gene primer amplification. The assay was immunoSEQ multiplex PCR, and TCRdb's table has in-frame clones only and misses some. V, J and clone size are those of that table, while D and trimming were read from the DNA. The repertoire holds 250,000 to 300,000 clones, with 75% to 90% as singletons. CDR3 length: 18 residues. V was trimmed by 6 bases and J by 2 bases, leaving 26 bases between them. Germline assignment: CDR1 MNHEY and CDR2 SMNVEV (reference sequence). The chain has TRBV27 and TRBJ2-7; weak D call: TRBD2 (5 bases). The TCR was taken from a middle-aged woman who had recovered from COVID-19. Sequenced input: peripheral blood. The DNA of the CDR3 is TGTGCCAGCAGCAAAGGACCAGAGGGTCACCCAACTACCTACGAGCAGTACTTC. This translates into CASSKGPEGHPTTYEQYF.